Here is one T cell receptor (beta chain) with its context. Its antigen is undetermined. Unexposed donor CD4+ T cells date from about 2011-2018, before the COVID-19 pandemic. The cells were cultured for about ten days before CD4+ T cells were isolated. Testing used SARS-CoV-2 S/N and four cold-coronavirus spikes on unexposed-donor CD4+ T cells, cells permitting. This sample stems from a study of CD4 T cells in relation to SARS-CoV-2 and coronaviruses. Some clones are missing from TCRdb's copy, which holds only in-frame ones; the method was immunoSEQ multiplex PCR. The sample carries around 18,000 clones, about 80% recorded once. The CDR3 is made up of 16 amino acids. Trimming removed 6 bases from V and 6 bases from J; junction bases left unmatched: 16. Germline V gene lookup returns CDR1 KGHSH and CDR2 LQKENI.

The chain joins TRBV18 to TRBJ2-7; TRBD1 aligns across 8 bases. The clonotype was recovered from a human donor in good health. Sequenced input: CD4+ T cells from PBMCs, cultured in vitro. In DNA form, the CDR3 reads TGTGCCAGCTCTCCCCCCGTCGGACAGGGTAATGGCGAGCAGTACTTC. Its protein product is CASSPPVGQGNGEQYF. The whole variable domain, remainder taken from reference TRBV18 and TRBJ2-7, is NAGVMQNPRHLVRRRGQEARLRCSPMKGHSHVYWYRQLPEEGLKFMVYLQKENIIDESGMPKERFSAEFPKEGPSILRIQQVVRGDSAAYFCASSPPVGQGNGEQYFGPGTRLTVT.